The clone carrying this T cell receptor (beta chain) was observed at least ten times. What it recognizes is unknown. The germline CDR1 and CDR2 sequences are MNHEY and SVGEGT. The CDR3 spans 14 residues. Trimming took 6 bases from V and 5 from J; bases not matched to a gene: 9. These data are taken from a study of Graves' ophthalmopathy and Graves' hyperthyroidism. The study's findings and limits: Using 13 signatures, a model distinguished ophthalmopathy from stable hyperthyroidism, reaching around 90% sensitivity and around 81% specificity. Most expanded clonotypes in thyroid above 0.001 frequency also showed up in blood.

RNA transcripts were the source from which TCR beta CDR3 regions were amplified. After a first-round RT-PCR with HTBI primers, a second-round multiplex PCR was run. TCRdb independently ran MiXCR on the multiplex PCR reads; one entry per CDR3 protein. The data contain a few hundred thousand distinct CDR3 sequences, roughly 21% of them seen just once; the ten biggest clones take up 2.5% to 3.5%. Clinical symptoms, serum thyroxine, TRAb, thyroid ultrasound and orbital computed tomography formed the basis of diagnosis. The receptor was isolated from a woman between 18 and 30 years old with stable Graves' hyperthyroidism. The sample taken for sequencing was peripheral blood. J is TRBJ1-1 and V is TRBV6-2 or TRBV6-3; 7 bases agree with TRBD1. For the CDR3, the DNA is TGTGCCAGCAGCCGGAGACAGGGAGGGACTGAAGCTTTCTTT. Translation: CASSRRQGGTEAFF.